This T cell receptor (beta chain) originates from a study of blood T cell repertoires in COVID-19. Germline CDR1 is LGHDT and CDR2 is YNNKEL (reference sequence). The CDR3 has 13 amino acids. The V end lost 3 bases, the J end lost 0 bases, and 5 bases lay between the germline ends. In the authors' workflow: Amplification with reference gene primers provided the estimates of nucleated cell counts. The table came from immunoSEQ multiplex PCR; TCRdb's copy has only in-frame clones and leaves some out. V and J calls and clone size are those listed in that table; D and trimming were worked out from the DNA. Of roughly 56,000 clones in the sample, nearly 95% were seen once.

This chain connects TRBV3-1 (or the pseudogene TRBV3-2) to TRBJ2-5; D is undetermined. The TCR was taken from a man aged 45-65 years with active COVID-19. Material for sequencing was peripheral blood. The CDR3 DNA is TGTGCCAGCAGCCATTACAACCAAGAGACCCAGTACTTC. Amino acid sequence: CASSHYNQETQYF.